Sequencing of this T cell receptor beta chain was carried out in a study of T cells in Graves' hyperthyroidism and ophthalmopathy. Background on the study: Peripheral blood was collected at initial diagnosis, before any treatment.

V lost 3 bases and J lost 4, with 4 bases in between. From germline, CDR1 is LNHDA and CDR2 SQIVND (reference sequence). The CDR3 length is 12 residues. TCR beta CDR3 regions were amplified from RNA. First-round RT-PCR with HTBI primers amplified the TCR CDR3 region. TCRdb reprocessed the multiplex PCR reads with MiXCR, giving one entry per CDR3 protein. Altogether about 600,000 distinct CDR3 sequences are present, approximately 14% being singletons, with the ten largest covering roughly 7%. The source material was blood. The receptor comes from a young woman with Graves' ophthalmopathy. The chain recombines TRBV19 with TRBJ1-5; D call uncertain. The CDR3 sequence: CASSIYNQPQHF. CDR3 nucleotide sequence: TGTGCCAGTAGTATTTATAATCAGCCCCAGCATTTT. Drawing the rest from reference TRBV19 and TRBJ1-5, the complete variable domain is DGGITQSPKYLFRKEGQNVTLSCEQNLNHDAMYWYRQDPGQGLRLIYYSQIVNDFQKGDIAEGYSVSREKKESFPLTVTSAQKNPTAFYLCASSIYNQPQHFGDGTRLSIL.